These 13 T cell receptor beta chains share one sample of origin, sequenced in a study of CD8+CD57+ T cells in acquired aplastic anemia. Using genomic DNA as the template, TCR beta VDJ and CDR3 profiling was carried out. Via MiXCR, TCRdb re-called the reads, giving one row per CDR3 protein. The repertoire holds some 280,000 distinct CDR3 sequences, with roughly three fifths as singletons. The material sequenced was sorted CD4+, CD8+, or CD8+CD57+ T cells (not recorded which) from PBMCs. Every receptor here comes from a human donor with severe aplastic anemia or a healthy control (not recorded which).

This clonotype has a count of ten or more. The J gene is TRBJ1-6, the V gene TRBV6-6; no clear D. Looked up from germline, CDR1 is MNHNY and CDR2 is SVGAGI (reference sequence). The CDR3 extends over 13 amino acids. With 5 bases removed from V and 9 bases from J, the gap between germline ends came to 11 bases. The CDR3 sequence is CASSTTSGSPLHF. CDR3 nucleotides: TGTGCCAGCAGTACGACCAGCGGTTCACCCCTCCACTTT.

To note about this clonotype: At one boundary the junction diverges from the germline segment, which might be a read error. This chain uses TRBV5-1 with TRBJ2-2; TRBD1 matches at 7 bases. This CDR3 comprises 14 residues. Germline CDR1 reads SGHRS; CDR2 reads YFSETQ. The CDR3 loop reads CASRSTGPAGELFF. In DNA, the CDR3 is TGTGCCAGCAGATCGACAGGGCCGGCCGGGGAGCTGTTTTTT.

This clonotype turned up a few times. This chain uses TRBV5-1 with TRBJ1-2; D remains ambiguous. This CDR3 is 14 amino acids long. Germline CDR1 reads SGHRS; CDR2 reads YFSETQ. The V gene lost 4 bases and the J gene lost 5 bases, with 15 bases spanning the gap. The CDR3 loop is CASSHDVGSYGYTF. As DNA, the CDR3 is TGCGCCAGCAGCCACGACGTGGGAAGTTATGGCTACACCTTC.

About this clonotype: Given a much more abundant clone one base away, this may be a read error. The V call is TRBV28, the J call TRBJ1-2, with 7 bases lining up with TRBD1. The J segment lost 8 bases and the V segment lost 7 bases, leaving 7 bases of the junction unmatched. This CDR3 comprises 12 residues. Germline V gives CDR1 MDHEN, CDR2 SYDVKM. The CDR3, as DNA: TGTGCCAGCACTGACAGGGTGTGCGGCTACACCTTC. This gives the protein CASTDRVCGYTF.

This clonotype was observed a few times. This chain's CDR3 is CASSGLEETQYF. In DNA, the CDR3 is TGTGCCAGCAGCGGGCTAGAAGAGACCCAGTACTTC. This chain links TRBV12-3 or TRBV12-4 with TRBJ2-5; no clear D. V was cut by 6 bases and J by 3 bases, with 8 bases left in between. The CDR3 length is 12 residues.

The rearrangement uses TRBV19 and TRBJ1-1; D possibly corresponds to TRBD1 (5 bases). V lost 3 bases and J lost 0, with 11 bases in between. This CDR3 comprises 15 residues. CDR1 LNHDA and CDR2 SQIVND come from the germline V gene (reference sequence). The CDR3 sequence: CASSISGQLNTEAFF. The CDR3 DNA reads TGTGCCAGTAGTATTTCTGGACAACTGAACACTGAAGCTTTCTTT.

On this clonotype: A clone one base away is much larger, so this may be a read error. The gene calls are TRBV7-9 and TRBJ1-2; no reliable D call. Germline V gives CDR1 SEHNR, CDR2 FQNEAQ (reference sequence). CDR3 length: 14 residues. The CDR3 DNA reads TGTGCCGGCAGCCTCGGCGGTCCATACTATGGCTACACCTTC. It yields the protein CAGSLGGPYYGYTF.

Only one count was recorded for this clonotype. One junction end disagrees with the germline gene, perhaps due to a read error. The chain links TRBV5-1 to TRBJ2-1, with 10 bases lining up with TRBD1. Per the germline V gene, CDR1 is SGHRS and CDR2 is YFSETQ. The CDR3 spans 12 residues. The CDR3 sequence: CASSPGQGEEDF. As DNA, the CDR3 is TGCGCCAGCAGCCCCGGACAGGGGGAAGAGGACTTC. The full variable domain, rest sourced from reference TRBV5-1 and TRBJ2-1, is KAGVTQTPRYLIKTRGQQVTLSCSPISGHRSVSWYQQTPGQGLQFLFEYFSETQRNKGNFPGRFSGRQFSNSRSEMNVSTLELGDSALYLCASSPGQGEEDFGPGTRLTVL.

This clonotype was observed at least ten times. The chain uses TRBV20-1 and TRBJ2-2; 7 nucleotides agree with TRBD1. V shed 6 bases and J 1 base; nucleotides not matched to a gene: 5. CDR1 is DFQATT and CDR2 is SNEGSKA in the germline V gene (reference sequence). The length of the CDR3 is 14 residues. This chain's CDR3 is CSAPDRQNTGELFF. CDR3 sequence (DNA): TGCAGTGCACCGGACAGGCAGAACACCGGGGAGCTGTTTTTT.

The chain joins TRBV10-3 to TRBJ2-5, with 7 nucleotides matching TRBD2. Germline CDR1 reads ENHRY; CDR2 reads SYGVKD. The V gene end was trimmed by 0 bases and the J gene end by 2 bases; junction bases not matched to a gene: 0. There are 14 residues in the CDR3. DNA of the CDR3: TGTGCCATCAGTGAGTCAGCGGGGCAAGAGACCCAGTACTTC. Amino acids: CAISESAGQETQYF.

Here the CDR3 reads CSVETSTEAFF. The CDR3 DNA sequence: TGCAGCGTTGAGACGTCAACTGAAGCTTTCTTT. The V gene is TRBV29-1, the J gene TRBJ1-1; D is unresolved. Germline CDR1 SQVTM, CDR2 ANQGSEA. Trimming left V 3 bases short and J 5 bases short, with 7 bases between. The length of the CDR3 is 11 residues.

This clonotype has a handful of counts. This sequence joins TRBV30 and TRBJ2-2, with a tentative D call TRBD2 (7 bases). Trimming removed 8 bases at V and 4 bases at J, with 14 bases between. CDR3 length: 13 residues. CDR1 is GTSNPN, CDR2 SVGIG, per germline (reference sequence). CDR3 residues: CAGRGGATGELFF. In DNA form, the CDR3 reads TGTGCCGGGCGAGGGGGGGCCACCGGGGAGCTGTTTTTT. The whole variable domain, filled in from reference TRBV30 and TRBJ2-2, reads SQTIHQWPATLVQPVGSPLSLECTVEGTSNPNLYWYRQAAGRGLQLLFYSVGIGQISSEVPQNLSASRPQDRQFILSSKKLLLSDSGFYLCAGRGGATGELFFGEGSRLTVL.

This clonotype turned up a few times. This chain uses TRBV7-2 with TRBJ2-7, with TRBD1 matching over 7 bases. Germline assignment: CDR1 SGHTA and CDR2 FQGNSA. The V segment lost 4 bases and the J segment 5 bases; nucleotides outside the gene matches: 5. This CDR3 region has 13 residues. CDR3 bases: TGTGCCAGCAGCTCGACAGGGTGGGACGAGCAGTACTTC. It is translated as CASSSTGWDEQYF.